A single sample is the source of the 7 T cell receptor beta chains below, sequenced in a study of blood T cell repertoires in COVID-19. Clones were sequenced by immunoSEQ multiplex PCR, and TCRdb holds only the in-frame ones, with some missing. Here the sample spans tens of thousands of clones, approximately 86% being singletons. The material sequenced was peripheral blood. The receptors come from a male donor with acute or convalescent COVID-19.

The V and J genes are TRBV7-2 and TRBJ1-3; D gene unclear. The CDR3 runs 15 residues. The germline gives CDR1 SGHTA, CDR2 FQGNSA. With 0 bases removed from V and 0 bases from J, the gap between germline ends came to 6 bases. The DNA of the CDR3 is TGTGCCAGCAGCTTAGCCCCGAGCTCTGGAAACACCATATATTTT. It translates to CASSLAPSSGNTIYF.

The chain combines TRBV11-3 with TRBJ1-1, with D perhaps matching TRBD1 (5 bases). This CDR3 region has 13 residues. Germline CDR1 is SGHNT and CDR2 is YENEEA. The ends were cut back, 11 bases at V and 4 bases at J, with 17 bases in the middle. CDR3 nucleotides: TGTGCCTCCCGACAGAGCCCGGGCACTGAAGCTTTCTTT. Residues: CASRQSPGTEAFF.

This clone was seen a single time. The chain employs TRBV28 and TRBJ1-2; perhaps TRBD1 as D (5 bases). Germline assignment: CDR1 MDHEN and CDR2 SYDVKM. Trimming removed 6 bases at V and 4 bases at J, with 12 bases between. The CDR3 covers 13 residues. The CDR3: CASRPQERYGYTF. CDR3 sequence (DNA): TGTGCCAGCAGGCCACAGGAGCGCTATGGCTACACCTTC.

The gene calls are TRBV4-1 and TRBJ2-1, with 10 bases that match TRBD2. Germline V gene sequence: CDR1 MGHRA, CDR2 YSYEKL. After removal of 1 base from V and 0 bases from J, the junction contained 6 bases not matched to a gene. The CDR3 is 18 amino acids. The CDR3 DNA reads TGCGCCAGCAGCCAAGGGGCTAGCGGGGGCAGCTCCTACAATGAGCAGTTCTTC. Translation gives CASSQGASGGSSYNEQFF.

The gene calls are TRBV3-1 (or the pseudogene TRBV3-2) and TRBJ2-7; D might be TRBD1 (6 bases). There are 15 residues in the CDR3. V shed 1 base and J shed 2 bases, with 12 bases lying between them. Germline CDR1 is LGHDT and CDR2 is YNNKEL (reference sequence). Written as DNA, the CDR3 is TGTGCCAGCAGCCAAGGGGAACAGGGTACCTACGAGCAGTACTTC. Its protein is CASSQGEQGTYEQYF.

The CDR3 DNA reads as TGTGCCAGCAGTACCGGGTTCCAAGAGACCCAGTACTTC. This sequence encodes CASSTGFQETQYF. The V and J genes are TRBV6-5 and TRBJ2-5; D is unclear. Trimming took 5 bases from V and 1 from J, leaving 8 bases between them. Germline V gene lookup returns CDR1 MNHEY and CDR2 SVGAGI. CDR3 length: 13 residues.

This chain uses TRBV30 with TRBJ1-1, with unresolved D. The CDR3 extends over 13 amino acids. Trimming took 4 bases from V and 0 from J, leaving 9 bases between them. Looked up from germline, CDR1 is GTSNPN and CDR2 is SVGIG (reference sequence). This chain's CDR3 is CAWKNGMNTEAFF. CDR3 nucleotides: TGTGCCTGGAAAAACGGTATGAACACTGAAGCTTTCTTT.